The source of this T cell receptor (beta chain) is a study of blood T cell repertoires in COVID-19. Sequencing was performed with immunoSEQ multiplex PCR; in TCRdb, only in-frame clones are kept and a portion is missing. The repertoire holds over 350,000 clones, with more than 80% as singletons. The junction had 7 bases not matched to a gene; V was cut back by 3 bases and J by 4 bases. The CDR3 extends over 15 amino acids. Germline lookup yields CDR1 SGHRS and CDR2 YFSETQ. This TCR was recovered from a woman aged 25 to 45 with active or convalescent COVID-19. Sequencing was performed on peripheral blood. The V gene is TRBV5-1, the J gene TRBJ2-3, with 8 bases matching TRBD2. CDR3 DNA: TGCGCCAGCAGCTCTCTAGCGGGCACGTCAGATACGCAGTATTTT. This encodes CASSSLAGTSDTQYF.